Sequencing of this T cell receptor beta chain was carried out in a study of blood T cell repertoires in COVID-19. Looking at the study overall: Some COVID-19 samples were acute and others convalescent; all came from the United States, Italy and Spain. Sources were T cells, B-cell-depleted T cells, or PBMCs; the material itself was cDNA or gDNA.

Authors' processing steps: Reference gene primer amplification gave estimated nucleated cell counts. TCRdb's copy holds only in-frame clones and misses some; the assay was immunoSEQ multiplex PCR. That table furnishes V, J and clone size, whereas the DNA furnished D and trimming. The table records some 220,000 clones, 80% to 90% of them present only once. V lost 5 bases to trimming and J lost 1 base; unmatched junction nucleotides: 4. Germline V gene data show CDR1 as MNHEY and CDR2 as SMNVEV (reference sequence). The CDR3 totals 15 residues. Material: peripheral blood. This sequence originates from a man over 45 with active or convalescent COVID-19. The chain uses TRBV27 and TRBJ2-3; 9 nucleotides align to TRBD2. The CDR3 DNA reads TGTGCCAGCAGTGGGGCTAGCGGGGGCACAGATACGCAGTATTTT. Its translation is CASSGASGGTDTQYF.